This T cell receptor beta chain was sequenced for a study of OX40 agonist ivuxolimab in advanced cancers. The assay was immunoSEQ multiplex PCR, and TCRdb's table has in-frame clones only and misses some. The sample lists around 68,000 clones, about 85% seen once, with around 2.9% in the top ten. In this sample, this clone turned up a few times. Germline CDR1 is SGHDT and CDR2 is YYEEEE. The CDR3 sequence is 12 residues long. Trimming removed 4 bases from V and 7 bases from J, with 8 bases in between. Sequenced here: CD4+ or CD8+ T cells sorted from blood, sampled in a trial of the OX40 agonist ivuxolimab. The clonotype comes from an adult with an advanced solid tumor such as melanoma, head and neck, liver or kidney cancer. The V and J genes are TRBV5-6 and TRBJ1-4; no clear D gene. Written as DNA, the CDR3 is TGTGCCAGCAGCGTCGAACCTGAAAAACTGTTTTTT. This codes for CASSVEPEKLFF.